The rows below give T cell receptor beta chains drawn from one sample of a study of T cell repertoires in cytomegalovirus infection. Their antigens are not known. MiXCR was run by TCRdb on the reads, yielding one entry per CDR3 protein. This sample has around 800,000 distinct CDR3 sequences, with approximately 32% found just once. The sequencing here drew on cultured CD8+ T cells from PBMCs, taken from culture after CMV antigen stimulation. These receptors came from a human donor in good health (CMV status not recorded). Some clones in this sample may be carry-over from other donors' samples. The conserved cysteine and the conserved F or W are not part of the CDR3 here.

v_call cdr3_aa
TRBV7-9 ASSFGPQTDEQY
TRBV18 ASSPPGLGLFTDTQY
TRBV7-2 ASSVTGTGVFTEAF
TRBV9 ASSVEWDRAYEQY
TRBV12-3/TRBV12-4 ASTQGGTEAF
TRBV6-6 ASSYSGGREQY
TRBV5-5 ASSLRDRGTEAI
TRBV2 ASTDLPSAF
TRBV14 ASSRDTNSAYEQY
TRBV6-2/TRBV6-3 ASSYPRDLYEQY
TRBV19 ASSITTSGEETQY
TRBV6-5 ASSARFGGYT
TRBV15 ATSRENTAYEQY
TRBV5-5 ASSLQVGGETQY
TRBV7-9 ASSLTEPGTSGYTGELF
TRBV7-9 ASSLLDGGSGTGELF
TRBV6-2/TRBV6-3 ASSYSGHDGPLNYGYT
TRBV19 ASSMWESGNQPQH